This T cell receptor beta chain comes out of a study of T cell clusters in autoimmune cytopenias. General study findings and limits: TRB repertoire shifts in secondary cytopenia and chronic lymphocytic leukemia mostly reflected lymphoma, not autoimmunity.

Turning to this clonotype: The antigen remains undetermined.

The germline V gene has CDR1 WSHSY and CDR2 SAAADI. CDR3 length: 14 residues. TRB was amplified by touch-down multiplex PCR, primer pools A and B combined. TCRdb re-called the multiplex PCR reads; every CDR3 protein appears as one record, without DNA. This sample contains roughly 3,000 distinct CDR3 sequences. TRB amplification used 250 ng of peripheral blood genomic DNA. The data were also submitted as part of a second study, on T cell repertoires in aging, cancer and after chemotherapy. From that second work: Age-matched healthy donors had significantly more diverse, less clonal blood TCR repertoires than untreated cancer patients.

The sample was peripheral blood. The receptor was derived from a human donor in good health. The V call is TRBV10-2, the J call TRBJ2-3; TCRdb lists TRBD1, though no DNA is available to test this call. CDR3 sequence reads: CASSDKLGADTQYF.